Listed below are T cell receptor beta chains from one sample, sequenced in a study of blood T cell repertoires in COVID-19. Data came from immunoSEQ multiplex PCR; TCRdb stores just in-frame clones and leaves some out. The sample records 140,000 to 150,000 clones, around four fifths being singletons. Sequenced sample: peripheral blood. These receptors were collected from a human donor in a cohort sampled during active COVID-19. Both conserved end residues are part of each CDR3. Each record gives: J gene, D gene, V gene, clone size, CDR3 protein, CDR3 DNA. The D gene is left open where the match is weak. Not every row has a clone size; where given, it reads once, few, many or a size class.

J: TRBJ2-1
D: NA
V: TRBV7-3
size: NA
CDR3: CASSLMLTRAASYNEQFF
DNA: TGTGCCAGCAGCTTAATGTTGACAAGAGCGGCTAGCTACAATGAGCAGTTCTTC

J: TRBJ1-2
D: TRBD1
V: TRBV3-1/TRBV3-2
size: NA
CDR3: CASSRGQGIYGYTF
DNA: TGTGCCAGCAGCCGTGGACAGGGAATCTATGGCTACACCTTC

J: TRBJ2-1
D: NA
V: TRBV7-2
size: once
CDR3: CASSLATSSYNEQFF
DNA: TGTGCCAGCAGTCTAGCGACCAGCTCCTACAATGAGCAGTTCTTC

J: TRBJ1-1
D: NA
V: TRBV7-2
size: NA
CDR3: CASSSRAALGTEAFF
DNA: TGTGCCAGCAGCTCGAGGGCAGCCCTGGGCACTGAAGCTTTCTTT

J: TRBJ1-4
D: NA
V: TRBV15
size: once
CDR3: CATSTLRSNEKLFF
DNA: TGTGCCACCAGCACATTAAGGAGTAATGAAAAACTGTTTTTT

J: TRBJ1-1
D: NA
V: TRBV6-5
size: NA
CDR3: CASSRGGEAFF
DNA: TGTGCCAGCAGTCGGGGGGGAGAAGCTTTCTTT

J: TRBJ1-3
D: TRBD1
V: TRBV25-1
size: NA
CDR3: CASSVTGNGNTIYF
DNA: TGTGCCAGCAGTGTGACAGGGAATGGAAACACCATATATTTT

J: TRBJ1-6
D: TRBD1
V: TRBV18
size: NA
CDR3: CASSSTGDNSPLHF
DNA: TGTGCCAGCTCATCGACAGGGGACAATTCACCCCTCCACTTT

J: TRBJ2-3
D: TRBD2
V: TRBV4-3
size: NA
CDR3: CASSQDSGDTQYF
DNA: TGCGCCAGCAGCCAAGATAGCGGGGATACGCAGTATTTT

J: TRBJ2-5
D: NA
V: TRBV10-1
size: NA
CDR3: CASIRLRRETQYF
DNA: TGCGCCAGCATCCGACTCAGAAGAGAGACCCAGTACTTC

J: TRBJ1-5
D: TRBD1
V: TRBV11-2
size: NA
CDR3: CASSLSGGGQPQHF
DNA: TGTGCCAGCAGCTTGTCAGGGGGCGGTCAGCCCCAGCATTTT

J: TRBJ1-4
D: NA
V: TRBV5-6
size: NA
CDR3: CASSFRRINEKLFF
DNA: TGTGCCAGCAGCTTTCGGCGGATTAATGAAAAACTGTTTTTT

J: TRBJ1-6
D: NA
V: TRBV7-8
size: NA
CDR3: CASSLAGANSPLHF
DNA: TGTGCCAGCAGCTTAGCAGGGGCTAATTCACCCCTCCACTTT

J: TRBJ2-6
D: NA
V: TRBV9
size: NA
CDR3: CASSQGSGANVLTF
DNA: TGTGCCAGCTCGCAGGGTTCCGGGGCCAACGTCCTGACTTTC

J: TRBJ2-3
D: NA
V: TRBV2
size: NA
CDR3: CASSAILTDTQYF
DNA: TGTGCCAGCAGTGCCATACTGACAGATACGCAGTATTTT

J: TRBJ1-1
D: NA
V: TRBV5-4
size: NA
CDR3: CASSTGRNTEAFF
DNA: TGTGCCAGCAGCACAGGGAGGAACACTGAAGCTTTCTTT

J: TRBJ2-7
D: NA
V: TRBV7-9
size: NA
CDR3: CASSSWGVFSSYEQYF
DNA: TGTGCCAGCAGCTCGTGGGGCGTATTTAGCTCCTACGAGCAGTACTTC

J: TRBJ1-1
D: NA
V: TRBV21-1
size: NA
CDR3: CASSATGALTEAFF
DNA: TGTGCCAGCAGCGCGACAGGGGCACTTACTGAAGCTTTCTTT

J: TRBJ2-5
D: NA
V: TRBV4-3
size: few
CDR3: CASSQDYRVGETQYF
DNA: TGCGCCAGCAGCCAAGATTACAGGGTGGGGGAGACCCAGTACTTC

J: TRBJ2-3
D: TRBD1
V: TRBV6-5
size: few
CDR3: CASSYSDRAGGDTQYF
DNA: TGTGCCAGCAGTTACTCGGACAGGGCAGGGGGAGATACGCAGTATTTT

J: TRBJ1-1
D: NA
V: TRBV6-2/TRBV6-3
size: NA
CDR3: CASSLYGRTEAFF
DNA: TGTGCCAGCAGCCTCTACGGGCGGACAGAAGCTTTCTTT

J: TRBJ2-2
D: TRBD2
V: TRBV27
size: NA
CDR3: CASSSTSGATGELFF
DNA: TGTGCCAGCAGTTCGACTAGCGGGGCCACCGGGGAGCTGTTTTTT

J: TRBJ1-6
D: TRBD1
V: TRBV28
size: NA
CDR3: CASSLGQGGSPLHF
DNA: TGTGCCAGCAGTCTGGGACAGGGTGGTTCACCCCTCCACTTT

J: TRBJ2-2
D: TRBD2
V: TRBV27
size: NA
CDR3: CASSPGRGATGELFF
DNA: TGTGCCAGCAGTCCCGGGAGGGGGGCCACCGGGGAGCTGTTTTTT

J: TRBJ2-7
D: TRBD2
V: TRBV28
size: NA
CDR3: CASRAGDKFNYEQYF
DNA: TGTGCAAGCAGAGCGGGGGATAAATTCAACTACGAGCAGTACTTC

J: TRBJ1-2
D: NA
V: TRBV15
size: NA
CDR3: CATSRESGGAGGYTF
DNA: TGTGCCACCAGCAGAGAGTCGGGGGGCGCGGGTGGCTACACCTTC

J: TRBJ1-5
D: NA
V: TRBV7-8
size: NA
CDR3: CASSLGARDGQPQHF
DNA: TGTGCCAGCAGCTTAGGAGCCAGGGATGGTCAGCCCCAGCATTTT